The T cell receptor beta chain under discussion was sequenced for a study of cytomegalovirus exposure and HLA in healthy donors. Study findings and constraints: TCR beta chains numbering some 160 were designated cytomegalovirus-associated. In a later analysis, common viral pathogens appeared linked to several of the most significant clusters. Previous analysis showed most TCR beta V segments were productive about 87% or about 30% of the time. Later on, analysis showed that most CMV-associated TCR beta chains appeared to be HLA-restricted.

A multiplex PCR was run with 60 Vbeta primers and 13 Jbeta primers. Using immunoSEQ multiplex PCR, the repertoire was profiled, and TCRdb retains in-frame clones only, with some absent. The table includes fewer than 75,000 clones, 75% detected once. This CDR3 has 16 amino acids. J gave up 6 bases and V 0 bases, and 10 bases lay outside the gene matches. Germline V lookup: CDR1 WNHNN, CDR2 SYGVQD (reference sequence). Note on this clone: Its antigen is still unknown.

Material: PBMCs. The chain combines TRBV10-1 with TRBJ1-1, with TRBD1 identical over 7 bases. This receptor was identified in a man between 65 and 80 years old in good health and CMV-seronegative. This chain's CDR3 is CASSESGRGERAEAFF. The DNA for the CDR3 is TGCGCCAGCAGTGAGTCCGGCAGGGGGGAGAGGGCTGAAGCTTTCTTT.